Listed below are T cell receptor beta chains from one sample, sequenced in a study of shared clonotypes between healthy human individuals. Produced via immunoSEQ multiplex PCR; TCRdb's table is partial and in-frame only. The sample lists about 700,000 clones, around 90% occurring once. Input material: naive CD8+ T cells sorted from blood. Receptors originate from a man aged 25 to 40 in good health. Each CDR3 is given with its conserved first and last residue. The order of the fields is clone size, D gene, V gene, J gene, CDR3 length, CDR3 protein, CDR3 DNA. The D gene is left open where the match is weak. For some rows the clone size is stated as once, few or many, or as a class when expanded; others skip it.

size: .
D: .
V: TRBV28
J: TRBJ1-5
length: 16
CDR3: CASSPREDYQNQPQHF
DNA: TGTGCCAGCAGCCCACGTGAGGACTACCAAAATCAGCCCCAGCATTTT

size: once
D: .
V: TRBV19
J: TRBJ2-7
length: 14
CDR3: CASSISGSYYEQYF
DNA: TGTGCCAGTAGTATTTCGGGCAGTTACTACGAGCAGTACTTC

size: .
D: TRBD2
V: TRBV29-1
J: TRBJ2-1
length: 16
CDR3: CSVDSTKRESYNEQFF
DNA: TGCAGCGTTGATAGCACGAAGCGGGAGTCCTACAATGAGCAGTTCTTC

size: .
D: TRBD2
V: TRBV6-6
J: TRBJ2-1
length: 15
CDR3: CASSYWTRQGDEQFF
DNA: TGTGCCAGCAGTTATTGGACTAGGCAAGGCGATGAGCAGTTCTTC

size: .
D: .
V: TRBV11-2
J: TRBJ2-7
length: 15
CDR3: CASSPPALLYYEQYF
DNA: TGTGCCAGCAGTCCTCCGGCACTACTATACTACGAGCAGTACTTC

size: .
D: .
V: TRBV27
J: TRBJ2-1
length: 13
CDR3: CASRDSPYNEQFF
DNA: TGTGCCAGCAGGGACAGTCCCTACAATGAGCAGTTCTTC

size: .
D: TRBD2
V: TRBV19
J: TRBJ2-1
length: 15
CDR3: CASSMGTRPYNEQFF
DNA: TGTGCCAGTAGTATGGGGACTAGGCCGTACAATGAGCAGTTCTTC

size: few
D: TRBD2
V: TRBV5-4
J: TRBJ2-7
length: 17
CDR3: CASSLEGRGIGTYEQYF
DNA: TGTGCCAGCAGCTTGGAAGGGCGGGGGATTGGTACCTACGAGCAGTACTTC

size: .
D: .
V: TRBV11-3
J: TRBJ2-5
length: 14
CDR3: CASSRLGGQETQYF
DNA: TGTGCCAGCAGTCGACTGGGGGGACAAGAGACCCAGTACTTC

size: few
D: .
V: TRBV27
J: TRBJ1-3
length: 16
CDR3: CASSTPKDSSGNTIYF
DNA: TGTGCCAGCAGCACTCCGAAGGACAGCTCTGGAAACACCATATATTTT

size: .
D: .
V: TRBV13
J: TRBJ2-5
length: 15
CDR3: CASSRKTDPQETQYF
DNA: TGTGCCAGCAGCAGGAAGACAGACCCCCAAGAGACCCAGTACTTC

size: once
D: TRBD1
V: TRBV27
J: TRBJ2-3
length: 15
CDR3: CASSLFRGQGDTQYF
DNA: TGTGCCAGCAGTTTATTCAGGGGGCAGGGGGATACGCAGTATTTT

size: few
D: .
V: TRBV7-2
J: TRBJ2-7
length: 13
CDR3: CASSLGLSYEQYF
DNA: TGTGCCAGCAGCTTAGGTCTCTCCTACGAGCAGTACTTC

size: .
D: .
V: TRBV6-1
J: TRBJ1-3
length: 16
CDR3: CASSEHTDFSGNTIYF
DNA: TGTGCCAGCAGTGAACATACGGACTTCTCTGGAAACACCATATATTTT

size: .
D: .
V: TRBV27
J: TRBJ2-3
length: 15
CDR3: CASRRTGHSTDTQYF
DNA: TGTGCCAGCAGAAGGACGGGACACAGCACAGATACGCAGTATTTT

size: .
D: TRBD2
V: TRBV7-3
J: TRBJ2-7
length: 15
CDR3: CASSVAGGSSYEQYF
DNA: TGTGCCAGCAGCGTAGCGGGAGGGAGCTCCTACGAGCAGTACTTC

size: .
D: .
V: TRBV18
J: TRBJ2-1
length: 13
CDR3: CASSPENQNEQFF
DNA: TGTGCCAGCTCACCGGAGAACCAGAATGAGCAGTTCTTC

size: .
D: TRBD2
V: TRBV5-1
J: TRBJ2-1
length: 16
CDR3: CASSLYMERGNNEQFF
DNA: TGCGCCAGCAGCTTGTACATGGAGCGGGGTAACAATGAGCAGTTCTTC

size: once
D: .
V: TRBV27
J: TRBJ2-3
length: 14
CDR3: CASSLRPATDTQYF
DNA: TGTGCCAGCAGTTTACGGCCTGCCACAGATACGCAGTATTTT

size: once
D: TRBD1
V: TRBV2
J: TRBJ1-3
length: 14
CDR3: CASSVGQGVNTIYF
DNA: TGTGCCAGCAGCGTAGGGCAGGGGGTGAACACCATATATTTT

size: .
D: .
V: TRBV7-9
J: TRBJ1-4
length: 17
CDR3: CASSFWRREEEYEKLFF
DNA: TGTGCCAGCAGCTTCTGGCGCAGGGAAGAGGAGTATGAAAAACTGTTTTTT

size: .
D: TRBD1
V: TRBV7-2
J: TRBJ1-2
length: 15
CDR3: CASSFPTGTTYGYTF
DNA: TGTGCCAGCAGCTTTCCGACAGGGACCACTTATGGCTACACCTTC

size: .
D: TRBD1
V: TRBV2
J: TRBJ1-5
length: 16
CDR3: CASRDHRGGSNQPQHF
DNA: TGTGCCAGCAGGGACCACAGGGGCGGTAGCAATCAGCCCCAGCATTTT

size: .
D: .
V: TRBV27
J: TRBJ2-7
length: 13
CDR3: CASSLNGIYEQYF
DNA: TGTGCCAGCAGTTTAAACGGCATCTACGAGCAGTACTTC

size: .
D: TRBD1
V: TRBV7-3
J: TRBJ2-2
length: 15
CDR3: CASRKTGGDTGELFF
DNA: TGTGCCAGCAGAAAGACAGGGGGCGACACCGGGGAGCTGTTTTTT

size: .
D: .
V: TRBV7-2
J: TRBJ2-5
length: 16
CDR3: CASSLYLIEGQETQYF
DNA: TGTGCCAGCAGCTTATATCTCATCGAGGGCCAAGAGACCCAGTACTTC

size: .
D: .
V: TRBV30
J: TRBJ2-1
length: 11
CDR3: CAWSTANEQFF
DNA: TGTGCCTGGAGTACAGCTAATGAGCAGTTCTTC

size: .
D: .
V: TRBV5-1
J: TRBJ1-2
length: 17
CDR3: CASSLDGSGDFLYGYTF
DNA: TGCGCCAGCAGCTTGGACGGTTCGGGGGACTTTCTCTATGGCTACACCTTC

size: .
D: .
V: TRBV18
J: TRBJ2-3
length: 15
CDR3: CASSPRVEGPDTQYF
DNA: TGTGCCAGCTCACCCAGGGTGGAGGGACCAGATACGCAGTATTTT

size: .
D: TRBD1
V: TRBV2
J: TRBJ2-5
length: 18
CDR3: CASGKTGNSFSPQETQYF
DNA: TGTGCCAGCGGAAAGACAGGGAACTCCTTTTCGCCGCAAGAGACCCAGTACTTC

size: .
D: TRBD2
V: TRBV4-2
J: TRBJ2-1
length: 15
CDR3: CASSQAAGGPNEQFF
DNA: TGTGCCAGCAGCCAAGCTGCGGGAGGGCCCAATGAGCAGTTCTTC

size: .
D: .
V: TRBV9
J: TRBJ2-3
length: 14
CDR3: CASSSLRGADTQYF
DNA: TGTGCCAGCAGCTCCTTAAGGGGGGCAGATACGCAGTATTTT

size: .
D: TRBD1
V: TRBV5-4
J: TRBJ2-2
length: 15
CDR3: CASSLVGGRTGELFF
DNA: TGTGCCAGCAGCTTGGTAGGGGGCCGCACCGGGGAGCTGTTTTTT

size: .
D: TRBD1
V: TRBV6-1
J: TRBJ1-2
length: 15
CDR3: CASLIQGALSDGYTF
DNA: TGTGCCAGCCTTATACAGGGGGCGCTTAGCGATGGCTACACCTTC